One and the same sample provided the 17 T cell receptor beta chains below, sequenced in a study of blood T cell repertoires in COVID-19. Measured with immunoSEQ multiplex PCR; TCRdb has only the in-frame clones, and not every one. Found here are 60,000 or so clones, roughly 90% of them singletons; the top ten hold less than 2%. The sequencing input was peripheral blood. The receptors stem from a human donor in a cohort sampled during active COVID-19.

The chain joins TRBV28 to TRBJ1-5, with a tentative D call TRBD1 (6 bases). Germline V gene sequence: CDR1 MDHEN, CDR2 SYDVKM. CDR3 length: 15 amino acids. V was shortened by 6 bases and J by 3 bases, with 15 bases between the two germline ends. This CDR3 is CASSRTGSDNQPQHF. The CDR3 region has the DNA TGTGCCAGCAGCCGTACAGGGAGCGACAATCAGCCCCAGCATTTT.

The gene calls are TRBV5-4 and TRBJ2-7; tentatively, D is TRBD2 (5 bases). CDR3 length: 14 residues. Trimming cost V 3 bases and J 4 bases, with 14 bases left between them. Looked up from germline, CDR1 is SGHNT and CDR2 is YYREEE (reference sequence). This CDR3 reads CASSYPNGEYEQYF. Here the CDR3 DNA reads TGTGCCAGCAGCTATCCCAACGGGGAGTACGAGCAGTACTTC.

The chain carries TRBV6-5 and TRBJ2-5, with 12 bases lining up with TRBD2. V shed 6 bases and J 5 bases; nucleotides not matched to a gene: 4. The CDR3 covers 14 residues. Germline V gene data show CDR1 as MNHEY and CDR2 as SVGAGI. The CDR3 spells CASRRLAGVETQYF. The DNA of the CDR3 is TGTGCCAGCAGGCGACTAGCGGGAGTGGAGACCCAGTACTTC.

The V gene is TRBV7-3, the J gene TRBJ2-5, with D possibly matching TRBD1 (5 bases). The CDR3 runs to 13 residues. Between the trimmed V and J ends, which lost 2 bases and 7 bases, there was a span of 11 bases. Looked up from germline, CDR1 is SGHTA and CDR2 is FQGTGA. CDR3 loop: CASSLGAVGTQYF. The CDR3 DNA reads as TGTGCCAGCAGCTTAGGGGCAGTTGGGACCCAGTACTTC. The variable domain in full, with the rest retrieved from reference TRBV7-3 and TRBJ2-5, is GAGVSQTPSNKVTEKGKYVELRCDPISGHTALYWYRQSLGQGPEFLIYFQGTGAADDSGLPNDRFFAVRPEGSVSTLKIQRTERGDSAVYLCASSLGAVGTQYFGPGTRLLVL.

The table lists this clone with a count of one. CDR3 loop: CSASQRGNEQFF. The CDR3 DNA follows: TGCAGTGCTAGTCAGAGAGGAAATGAGCAGTTCTTC. The chain uses TRBV20-1 and TRBJ2-1; no reliable D call. Germline V gene lookup returns CDR1 DFQATT and CDR2 SNEGSKA (reference sequence). V lost 3 bases and J lost 7, with 10 bases in between. This CDR3 is built from 12 residues.

The gene calls are TRBV11-1 and TRBJ1-1; D is possibly TRBD1 (5 bases). CDR1 is SGHAT, CDR2 FQDESV, per germline (reference sequence). The V end was cut by 5 bases, the J end by 0 bases, with 10 bases between. The CDR3 contains 14 residues. CDR3 nucleotide sequence: TGTGCCAGCAGCCCTCAACAGGTGAACACTGAAGCTTTCTTT. It translates to CASSPQQVNTEAFF.

CDR3 in amino acids: CASSEGLAGVAGELFF. CDR3 sequence (DNA): TGTGCCAGCAGCGAGGGACTAGCGGGAGTCGCCGGGGAGCTGTTTTTT. The chain joins TRBV7-6 to TRBJ2-2; 14 bases are a match to TRBD2. The CDR3 extends over 16 amino acids. The V gene's germline CDR1 is SGHVS and CDR2 FNYEAQ. Germline trimming cut 5 bases from V and 6 bases from J; bases unmatched to any gene: 5.

The chain uses TRBV21-1 and TRBJ2-3; the D call of TRBD1 is as the table states it, not checked on the DNA. TRBV21-1 is noted as a pseudogene. The CDR3 totals 16 residues. This CDR3 reads CASSNRSFRQTDTQYF. The DNA of the CDR3 is TGTGCCAGCAGCAATCGTTCGTTTCGTCAGACAGATACGCAGTATTTT.

As for this clone: Other DNA sequences from this sample encode an identical CDR3 as well. The genes are TRBV3-1 (or the pseudogene TRBV3-2) and TRBJ2-7, with 7 bases identical to TRBD1. CDR3 size: 15 residues. Unmatched junction bases numbered 5, after V lost 3 bases and J lost 0 bases. CDR1 and CDR2 (germline): LGHDT, YNNKEL (reference sequence). The CDR3 spells CASSHRDRVSYEQYF. The CDR3 bases are TGTGCCAGCAGCCACCGGGACAGAGTCTCCTACGAGCAGTACTTC.

The CDR3 spells CASSLYGGRPHEQYF. CDR3 coding DNA: TGTGCCAGCAGCTTGTATGGCGGGAGACCTCACGAGCAGTACTTC. This chain uses TRBV5-4 with TRBJ2-7; 7 bases are shared with TRBD2. The ends lost 1 base at V and 5 bases at J; junction bases unmatched: 9. The length of the CDR3 is 15 residues. Germline V gives CDR1 SGHNT, CDR2 YYREEE (reference sequence).

V usage is TRBV5-5 and J usage is TRBJ2-2; TRBD2 matches at 8 bases. Germline V lookup: CDR1 SGHKS, CDR2 YYEKEE (reference sequence). Trimming took 5 bases from V and 6 from J; bases not matched to a gene: 9. The CDR3 has 15 residues. The CDR3 is CASRIAGLTPGELFF. The DNA of the CDR3 is TGTGCCAGCAGAATAGCGGGATTAACTCCCGGGGAGCTGTTTTTT.

The gene calls are TRBV28 and TRBJ2-7; D is uncertain. The germline gives CDR1 MDHEN, CDR2 SYDVKM. The CDR3 sequence is 14 residues long. The V end was cut by 8 bases, the J end by 3 bases, with 17 bases between. This chain's CDR3 is CASEAGPGSYEQYF. The CDR3 region has the DNA TGTGCCAGCGAAGCAGGTCCAGGAAGCTACGAGCAGTACTTC. Full variable domain (remainder filled in from reference TRBV28 and TRBJ2-7): DVKVTQSSRYLVKRTGEKVFLECVQDMDHENMFWYRQDPGLGLRLIYFSYDVKMKEKGDIPEGYSVSREKKERFSLILESASTNQTSMYLCASEAGPGSYEQYFGPGTRLTVT.

This clone was seen only a few times. This chain joins TRBV5-1 and TRBJ2-7; maybe TRBD1 (6 bases). Deletions cut 5 bases from V and 1 base from J, with 10 bases between. This CDR3 has 13 residues. CDR1 is SGHRS and CDR2 is YFSETQ in the germline V gene. CDR3 protein: CASSPDSSYEQYF. The CDR3, as DNA: TGCGCCAGCAGTCCGGACAGTTCCTACGAGCAGTACTTC.

The chain links TRBV18 to TRBJ2-7; D is perhaps TRBD2 (6 bases). With 6 bases removed from V and 1 base from J, the gap between germline ends came to 31 bases. Germline CDR1 KGHSH, CDR2 LQKENI. This CDR3 spans 20 amino acids. Here the CDR3 reads CASSPSDFGRFSYLSYEQYF. In DNA form, the CDR3 reads TGTGCCAGCTCTCCTAGCGACTTCGGCCGTTTTTCATATTTATCCTACGAGCAGTACTTC.

The rearrangement links TRBV5-4 to TRBJ2-1; a weak D match, TRBD2 (6 bases). The CDR3 is made up of 14 amino acids. Germline loops: CDR1 SGHNT, CDR2 YYREEE (reference sequence). V shed 3 bases and J shed 6 bases, with 13 bases lying between them. CDR3 bases: TGTGCCAGCAGCTGGGACTCTCTCGTCAATGAGCAGTTCTTC. Translation: CASSWDSLVNEQFF.

Here the CDR3 DNA reads TGTGCCAGCAGCTTAGGCTCTGCGGGAGGGGAGCAGTACTTC. This codes for CASSLGSAGGEQYF. The genes are TRBV7-2 and TRBJ2-7; 9 nucleotides align to TRBD2. J gave up 7 bases and V 1 base, and 5 bases lay outside the gene matches. The CDR3 is made up of 14 amino acids. CDR1 and CDR2 from the germline V gene are SGHTA and FQGNSA.

As regards this clone: At the DNA level, this CDR3 is encoded by other sequences in the same sample as well. The chain joins TRBV6-6 to TRBJ1-5, with 10 bases fitting TRBD1. The CDR3 runs to 16 residues. The junction had 7 bases not matched to a gene; V was cut back by 2 bases and J by 6 bases. Germline V lookup: CDR1 MNHNY, CDR2 SVGAGI (reference sequence). DNA for the CDR3: TGTGCCAGCAGTTACCCAGGACAGGGGGGAGGTCAGCCCCAGCATTTT. Its translation is CASSYPGQGGGQPQHF.